The clone carrying this T cell receptor (beta chain) occurred once. This specimen belongs to a study of blood T cell repertoires in COVID-19. Using immunoSEQ multiplex PCR, the repertoire was profiled, and TCRdb retains in-frame clones only, with some absent. The table includes fewer than 600,000 clones, around 87% detected once. The CDR3 loop spans 16 amino acids. Germline CDR1 is SNHLY and CDR2 is FYNNEI. V lost 2 bases and J 0 bases, leaving 8 bases between the germline ends. This sequence originates from a woman aged 40 to 50 who had recovered from COVID-19. The sequencing input was PBMCs or T cells enriched from blood (not recorded which). The chain employs TRBV2 and TRBJ2-6, with D uncertain. The CDR3 region is CASSENPSSGANVLTF. In nucleotides, the CDR3 is TGTGCCAGCAGTGAAAACCCTAGCTCTGGGGCCAACGTCCTGACTTTC.